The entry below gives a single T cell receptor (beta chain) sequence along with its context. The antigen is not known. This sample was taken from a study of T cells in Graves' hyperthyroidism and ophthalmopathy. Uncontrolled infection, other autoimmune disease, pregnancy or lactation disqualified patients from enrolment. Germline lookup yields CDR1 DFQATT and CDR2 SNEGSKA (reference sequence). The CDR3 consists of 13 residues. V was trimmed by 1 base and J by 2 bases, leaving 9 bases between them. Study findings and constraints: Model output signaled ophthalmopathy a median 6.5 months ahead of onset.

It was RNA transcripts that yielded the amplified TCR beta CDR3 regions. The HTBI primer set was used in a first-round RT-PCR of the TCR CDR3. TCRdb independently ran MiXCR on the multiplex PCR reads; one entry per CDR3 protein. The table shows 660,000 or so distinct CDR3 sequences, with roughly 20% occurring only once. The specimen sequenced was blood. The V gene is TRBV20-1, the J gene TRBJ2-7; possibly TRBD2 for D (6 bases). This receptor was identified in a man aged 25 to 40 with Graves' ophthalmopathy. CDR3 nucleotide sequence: TGCAGTGCTAGAGTGACTAGTACCTACGAGCAGTACTTC. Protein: CSARVTSTYEQYF.